This T cell receptor (beta chain) originates from a study of memory CD4+ T cells and cytomegalovirus serostatus. In regard to this clone: Its antigen is still unknown.

Profiling relied on immunoSEQ multiplex PCR, and the TCRdb table lists in-frame clones only, not all of them. The sample includes 75,000 to 90,000 clones, 65% to 85% of them seen just once. CDR1 is SGHAT and CDR2 is FQNNGV in the germline V gene. The J segment lost 5 bases and the V segment lost 1 base, leaving 5 bases of the junction unmatched. The CDR3 extends over 15 amino acids. Findings and limits, study-wide: Suggested: most of the CMV-linked TCR signature lies in CD4+ memory cells.

Single viable CD3+CD4+CD8-CD45RO+ cells were sorted as the memory CD4+ T cells. Donors' CMV status reflects serum IgG against pp150, pp28, p38, p52. This clonotype was sampled from an adult in good health and CMV-seronegative. Material: memory CD4+ T cells from blood. V usage is TRBV11-2 and J usage is TRBJ2-3; 8 nucleotides match TRBD2. CDR3 coding DNA: TGTGCCAGCAGCTTAGGCGGGGGGCTGGGAGATACGCAGTATTTT. Amino acid sequence: CASSLGGGLGDTQYF.